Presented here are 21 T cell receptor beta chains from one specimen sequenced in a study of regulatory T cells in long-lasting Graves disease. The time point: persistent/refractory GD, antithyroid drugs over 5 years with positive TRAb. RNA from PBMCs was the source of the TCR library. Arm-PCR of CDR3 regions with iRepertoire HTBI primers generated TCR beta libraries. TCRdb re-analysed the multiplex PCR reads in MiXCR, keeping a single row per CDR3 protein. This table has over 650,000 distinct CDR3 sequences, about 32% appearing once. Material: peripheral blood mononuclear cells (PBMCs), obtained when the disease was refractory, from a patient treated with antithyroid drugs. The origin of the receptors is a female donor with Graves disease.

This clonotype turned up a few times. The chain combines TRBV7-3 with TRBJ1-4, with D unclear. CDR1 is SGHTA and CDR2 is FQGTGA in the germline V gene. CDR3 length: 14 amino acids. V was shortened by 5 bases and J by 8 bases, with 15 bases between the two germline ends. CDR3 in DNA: TGTGCCAGCAGCCCATTAGTCCAGGCCGAAAAACTGTTTTTT. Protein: CASSPLVQAEKLFF.

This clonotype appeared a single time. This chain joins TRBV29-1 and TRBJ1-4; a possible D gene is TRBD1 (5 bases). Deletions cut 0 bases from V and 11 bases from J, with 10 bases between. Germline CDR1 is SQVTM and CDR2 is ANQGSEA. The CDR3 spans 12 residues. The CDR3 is CSVEDLSGKLFF. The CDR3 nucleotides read TGCAGCGTTGAAGACCTCTCAGGGAAACTGTTTTTT.

The CDR3 coding sequence is TGTGCCTGGGGCTATAAGACAGGGATGAACACCGGGGAGCTGTTTTTT. It yields the protein CAWGYKTGMNTGELFF. The chain has TRBV30 and TRBJ2-2, with TRBD1 matching 7 bases. J gave up 1 base and V 5 bases, and 10 bases lay outside the gene matches. The CDR3 contains 16 residues. Germline CDR1 and CDR2: GTSNPN and SVGIG (reference sequence).

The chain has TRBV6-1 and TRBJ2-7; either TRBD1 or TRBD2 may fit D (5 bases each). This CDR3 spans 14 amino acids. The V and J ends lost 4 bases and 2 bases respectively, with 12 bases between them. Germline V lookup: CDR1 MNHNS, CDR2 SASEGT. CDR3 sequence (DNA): TGTGCCAGCAGTGGAGGGGCGGCCCCCTACGAGCAGTACTTC. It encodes CASSGGAAPYEQYF.

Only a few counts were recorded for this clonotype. DNA of the CDR3: TGTGCCAGCAGCTCAGCGGGAGTTTTTCTAGCCAAAAACATTCAGTACTTC. This translates into CASSSAGVFLAKNIQYF. V is TRBV12-3 or TRBV12-4 and J is TRBJ2-4, with 8 bases that match TRBD2. The CDR3 extends over 17 amino acids. The junction had 10 bases not matched to a gene; V was cut back by 6 bases and J by 0 bases.

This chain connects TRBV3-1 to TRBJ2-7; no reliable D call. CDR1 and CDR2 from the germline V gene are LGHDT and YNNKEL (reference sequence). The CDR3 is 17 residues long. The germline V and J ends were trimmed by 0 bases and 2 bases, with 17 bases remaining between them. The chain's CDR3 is CASSQEGFWTSTYEQYF. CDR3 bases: TGTGCCAGCAGCCAAGAAGGGTTCTGGACCAGTACCTACGAGCAGTACTTC.

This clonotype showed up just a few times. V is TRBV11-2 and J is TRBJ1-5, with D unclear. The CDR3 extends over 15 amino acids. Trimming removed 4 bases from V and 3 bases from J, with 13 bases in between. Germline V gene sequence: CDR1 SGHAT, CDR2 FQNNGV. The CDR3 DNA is TGTGCCAGCAGCTCGGGGTCGGGTTTCAATCAGCCCCAGCATTTT. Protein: CASSSGSGFNQPQHF.

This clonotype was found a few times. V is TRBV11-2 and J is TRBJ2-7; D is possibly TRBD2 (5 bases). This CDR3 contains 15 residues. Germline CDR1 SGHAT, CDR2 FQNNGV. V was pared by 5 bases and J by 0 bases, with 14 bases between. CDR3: CASSPWRASSYEQYF. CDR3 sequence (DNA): TGTGCCAGCAGCCCATGGCGGGCCAGCTCCTACGAGCAGTACTTC.

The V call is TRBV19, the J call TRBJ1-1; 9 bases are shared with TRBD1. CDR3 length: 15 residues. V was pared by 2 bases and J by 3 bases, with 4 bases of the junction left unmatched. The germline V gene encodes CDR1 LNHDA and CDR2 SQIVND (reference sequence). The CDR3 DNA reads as TGTGCCAGTAGTATAAAACAGGGGGCGGACACTGAAGCTTTCTTT. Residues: CASSIKQGADTEAFF.

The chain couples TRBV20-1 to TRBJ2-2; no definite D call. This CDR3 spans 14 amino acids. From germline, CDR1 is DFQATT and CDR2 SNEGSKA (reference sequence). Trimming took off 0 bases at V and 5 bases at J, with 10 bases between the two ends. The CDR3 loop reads CSAREGPDTGELFF. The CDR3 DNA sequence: TGCAGTGCTAGAGAGGGTCCGGATACCGGGGAGCTGTTTTTT.

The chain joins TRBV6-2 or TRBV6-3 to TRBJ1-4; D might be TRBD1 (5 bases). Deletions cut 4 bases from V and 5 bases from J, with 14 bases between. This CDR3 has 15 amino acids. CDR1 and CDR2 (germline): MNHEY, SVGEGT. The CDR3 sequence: CASSSKRQGNEKLFF. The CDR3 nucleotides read TGTGCCAGCAGTTCTAAACGGCAGGGCAATGAAAAACTGTTTTTT.

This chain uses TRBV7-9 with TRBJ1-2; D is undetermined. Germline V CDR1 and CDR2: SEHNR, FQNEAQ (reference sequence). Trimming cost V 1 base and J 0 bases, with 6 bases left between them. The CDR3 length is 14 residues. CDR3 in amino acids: CASSLEAPNYGYTF. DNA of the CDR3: TGTGCCAGCAGCTTAGAGGCCCCTAACTATGGCTACACCTTC.

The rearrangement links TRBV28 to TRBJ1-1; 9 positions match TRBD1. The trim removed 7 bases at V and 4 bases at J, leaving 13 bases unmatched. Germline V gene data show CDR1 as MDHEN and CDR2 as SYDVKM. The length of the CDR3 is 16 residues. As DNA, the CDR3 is TGTGCCAGCAACCCCCCTCAACAGGGGGCGAGCACTGAAGCTTTCTTT. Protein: CASNPPQQGASTEAFF.

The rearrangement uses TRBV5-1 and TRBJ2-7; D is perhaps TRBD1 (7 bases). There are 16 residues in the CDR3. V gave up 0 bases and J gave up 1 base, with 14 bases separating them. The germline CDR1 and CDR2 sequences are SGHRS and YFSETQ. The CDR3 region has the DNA TGCGCCAGCAGCTTGGTACAGGGGAGGTGGTCCTACGAGCAGTACTTC. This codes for CASSLVQGRWSYEQYF.

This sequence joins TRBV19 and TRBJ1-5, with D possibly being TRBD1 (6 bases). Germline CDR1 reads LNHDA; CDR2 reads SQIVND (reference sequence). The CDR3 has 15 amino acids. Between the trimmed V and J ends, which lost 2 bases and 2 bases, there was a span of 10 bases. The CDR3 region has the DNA TGTGCCAGTAGTATAATACAGGGAGGCAATCAGCCCCAGCATTTT. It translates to CASSIIQGGNQPQHF.

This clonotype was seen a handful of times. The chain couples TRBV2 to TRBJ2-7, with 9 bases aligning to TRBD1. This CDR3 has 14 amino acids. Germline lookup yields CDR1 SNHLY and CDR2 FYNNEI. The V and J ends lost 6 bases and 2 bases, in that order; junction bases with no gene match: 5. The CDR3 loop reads CASSGTGYTYEQYF. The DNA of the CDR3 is TGTGCCAGCAGCGGGACAGGGTATACCTACGAGCAGTACTTC.

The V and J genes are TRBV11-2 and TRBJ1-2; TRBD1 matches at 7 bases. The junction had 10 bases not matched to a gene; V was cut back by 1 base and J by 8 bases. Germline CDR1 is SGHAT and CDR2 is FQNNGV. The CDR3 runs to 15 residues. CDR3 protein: CASSLGKGTARGYTF. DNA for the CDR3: TGTGCCAGCAGCTTAGGGAAAGGGACAGCGCGGGGCTACACCTTC. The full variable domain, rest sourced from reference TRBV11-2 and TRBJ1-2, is EAGVAQSPRYKIIEKRQSVAFWCNPISGHATLYWYQQILGQGPKLLIQFQNNGVVDDSQLPKDRFSAERLKGVDSTLKIQPAKLEDSAVYLCASSLGKGTARGYTFGSGTRLTVV.

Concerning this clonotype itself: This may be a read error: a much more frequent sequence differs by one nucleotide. CDR3 in amino acids: CASSEWGDEQYF. The CDR3 region has the DNA TGTGCCAGCAGTGAATGGGGGGACGAGCAGTACTTC. The chain recombines TRBV6-2 or TRBV6-3 with TRBJ2-7; tentative D call: TRBD2 (6 bases). The CDR3 is made up of 12 amino acids. V gave up 5 bases and J gave up 5 bases, with 10 bases separating them. Germline-derived CDR1 and CDR2 are MNHEY and SVGEGT.

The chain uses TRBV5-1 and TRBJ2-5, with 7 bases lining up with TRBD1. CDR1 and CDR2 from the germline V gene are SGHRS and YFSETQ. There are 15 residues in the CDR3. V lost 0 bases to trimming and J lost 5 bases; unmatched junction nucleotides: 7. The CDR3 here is CASSLADRALETQYF. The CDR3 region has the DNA TGCGCCAGCAGCTTGGCAGACAGGGCCTTGGAGACCCAGTACTTC.

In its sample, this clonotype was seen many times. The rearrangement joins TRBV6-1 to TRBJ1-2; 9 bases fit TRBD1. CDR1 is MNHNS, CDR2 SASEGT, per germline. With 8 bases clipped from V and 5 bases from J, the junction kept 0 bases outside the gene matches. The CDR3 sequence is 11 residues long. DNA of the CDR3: TGTGCCAGCGGACAGGGGTATGGCTACACCTTC. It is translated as CASGQGYGYTF.

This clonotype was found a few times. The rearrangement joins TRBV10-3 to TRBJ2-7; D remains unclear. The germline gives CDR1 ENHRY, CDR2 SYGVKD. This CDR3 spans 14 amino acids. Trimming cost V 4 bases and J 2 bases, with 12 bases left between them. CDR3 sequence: CAISAPSRPYEQYF. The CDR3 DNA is TGTGCCATCAGTGCCCCCTCCCGCCCCTACGAGCAGTACTTC.